Below, one T cell receptor beta chain is given with its context. These data belong to a study of control samples from healthy donors and cancer patients. Sequencing was performed with immunoSEQ multiplex PCR; in TCRdb, only in-frame clones are kept and a portion is missing. In the table there are approximately 170,000 clones, approximately 94% of which are singletons. Material: blood. The clonotype comes from a man under 40 in good health.

The CDR3 is CASSQEVYQPQHF. The CDR3 DNA is TGTGCCAGCAGCCAGGAGGTATATCAGCCCCAGCATTTT. The chain carries TRBV2 and TRBJ1-5; D is undetermined. CDR1 is SNHLY, CDR2 FYNNEI, per germline. V was trimmed by 6 bases and J by 5 bases, leaving 11 bases between them. This CDR3 has 13 amino acids.